This is a list of T cell receptor beta chains from one sample in a study of T cell responses to AZD1222 COVID-19 vaccine. Using immunoSEQ multiplex PCR, the repertoire was profiled, and TCRdb retains in-frame clones only, with some absent. The sample includes roughly 120,000 clones, about 86% of them seen just once. This sample comprised peripheral blood, obtained on day 0 of AZD1222 vaccination. The receptors stem from an adult in good health. CDR3s include the opening cysteine and the closing phenylalanine or tryptophan.

v_gene: TRBV20-1; j_gene: TRBJ2-5; CDR3aa: CSASGRGLQETQYF
v_gene: TRBV19; j_gene: TRBJ1-5; CDR3aa: CASSPDRVGNQPQHF
v_gene: TRBV6-5; j_gene: TRBJ2-7; CDR3aa: CASRDRDRSSYEQYF
v_gene: TRBV27; j_gene: TRBJ1-4; CDR3aa: CASRLQGAGEKLFF
v_gene: TRBV6-5; j_gene: TRBJ1-1; CDR3aa: CASLKSGNTEAFF
v_gene: TRBV9; j_gene: TRBJ2-1; CDR3aa: CASSVGLGGPLTSYNEQFF
v_gene: TRBV7-9; j_gene: TRBJ2-1; CDR3aa: CASSSRQGKSYNEQFF
v_gene: TRBV19; j_gene: TRBJ2-1; CDR3aa: CASSRDRGRYNEQFF
v_gene: TRBV7-9; j_gene: TRBJ2-3; CDR3aa: CASSLAQGVGTDTQYF
v_gene: TRBV6-5; j_gene: TRBJ1-3; CDR3aa: CASSPSRGWRNTIYF
v_gene: TRBV21-1; j_gene: TRBJ1-1; CDR3aa: CASVGFAGLNTEAFF
v_gene: TRBV2; j_gene: TRBJ1-5; CDR3aa: CASSRQGSQPQHF
v_gene: TRBV6-5; j_gene: TRBJ2-6; CDR3aa: CASSYDLSGANVLTF
v_gene: TRBV9; j_gene: TRBJ2-2; CDR3aa: CASSASGSNTGELFF
v_gene: TRBV6-5; j_gene: TRBJ2-7; CDR3aa: CASSYQGDSYEQYF
v_gene: TRBV28; j_gene: TRBJ2-2; CDR3aa: CASSLAGSGGYTGELFF
v_gene: TRBV10-3; j_gene: TRBJ1-4; CDR3aa: CAISESGVGEKLFF
v_gene: TRBV9; j_gene: TRBJ1-2; CDR3aa: CASSVAGRGASNYGYTF
v_gene: TRBV12-3/TRBV12-4; j_gene: TRBJ1-6; CDR3aa: CASSSRTSPLHF
v_gene: TRBV9; j_gene: TRBJ1-3; CDR3aa: CASSSREGRDLFGNTIYF
v_gene: TRBV2; j_gene: TRBJ1-2; CDR3aa: CASSDPGQGYGYTF
v_gene: TRBV10-3; j_gene: TRBJ1-5; CDR3aa: CAISELDIYQPQHF
v_gene: TRBV2; j_gene: TRBJ2-6; CDR3aa: CASSQPGTATQWGANVLTF
v_gene: TRBV7-9; j_gene: TRBJ2-5; CDR3aa: CASSYADREETQYF
v_gene: TRBV11-2; j_gene: TRBJ2-7; CDR3aa: CASSPGGGSYEQYF
v_gene: TRBV5-1; j_gene: TRBJ2-6; CDR3aa: CASSPGNLGGSGANVLTF
v_gene: TRBV29-1; j_gene: TRBJ2-4; CDR3aa: CSVERGTSGRGARYF
v_gene: TRBV3-1/TRBV3-2; j_gene: TRBJ2-1; CDR3aa: CASSPELGLAGGPGYNEQFF
v_gene: TRBV4-1; j_gene: TRBJ2-1; CDR3aa: CASSQDPHPGDEQFF
v_gene: TRBV6-2/TRBV6-3; j_gene: TRBJ1-2; CDR3aa: CASSLDPIRGYTF
v_gene: TRBV5-1; j_gene: TRBJ2-1; CDR3aa: CASSLASNEQFF
v_gene: TRBV27; j_gene: TRBJ1-1; CDR3aa: CASSLLGVNTEAFF
v_gene: TRBV10-3; j_gene: TRBJ1-6; CDR3aa: CAIKGDSYNSPLHF
v_gene: TRBV6-5; j_gene: TRBJ2-3; CDR3aa: CASSFGSTDTQYF
v_gene: TRBV2; j_gene: TRBJ1-1; CDR3aa: CASGTGGTEAFF
v_gene: TRBV29-1; j_gene: TRBJ1-2; CDR3aa: CSVERRGFGYTF
v_gene: TRBV5-1; j_gene: TRBJ2-5; CDR3aa: CASSFPGTGARETQYF
v_gene: TRBV27; j_gene: TRBJ2-1; CDR3aa: CASQAKGYRQFF
v_gene: TRBV14; j_gene: TRBJ2-7; CDR3aa: CASSQTSGVYEQYF
v_gene: TRBV30; j_gene: TRBJ1-4; CDR3aa: CAWSRGQANEKLFF
v_gene: TRBV4-3; j_gene: TRBJ1-2; CDR3aa: CASSRTDRGNYGYTF
v_gene: TRBV5-6; j_gene: TRBJ1-6; CDR3aa: CASSLGLGYSPLHF
v_gene: TRBV21-1; j_gene: TRBJ1-4; CDR3aa: CASSTNTRGEKLFF
v_gene: TRBV5-4; j_gene: TRBJ2-2; CDR3aa: CASSLDTVNTGELFF
v_gene: TRBV5-4; j_gene: TRBJ2-3; CDR3aa: CASSSWGGESTDTQYF
v_gene: TRBV10-3; j_gene: TRBJ2-1; CDR3aa: CAISAGLAGNEQFF
v_gene: TRBV12-3/TRBV12-4; j_gene: TRBJ1-1; CDR3aa: CASRRPQGGEAFF
v_gene: TRBV3-1/TRBV3-2; j_gene: TRBJ2-7; CDR3aa: CASSQNTAGEQYF
v_gene: TRBV9; j_gene: TRBJ2-3; CDR3aa: CASSSAGGGYTDTQYF